A single sample gave rise to the 10 T cell receptor beta chains below, sequenced in a study of vaccination and CD4 T cells after COVID-19. No antigen has been identified for these receptors. The Oncomine TCR Beta short-read assay sequenced DNA from cultured CD4+ T cells. TCRdb independently ran MiXCR on the PCR reads; one entry per CDR3 protein. This sample yields about 15,000 distinct CDR3 sequences, of which around three quarters are seen a single time; 10% to 11% belongs to the top ten. The treatment: roughly nine-day PBMC culture with coronavirus spike peptide pools or control peptides (ViraFEST assay). The material sequenced was CD4+ T cells from blood, cultured in vitro. All receptors come from a human donor who had recovered from COVID-19.

V is TRBV6-1 and J is TRBJ1-2, with TRBD1 identical over 8 bases. The CDR3 is 15 amino acids. The trim removed 5 bases at V and 2 bases at J, leaving 7 bases unmatched. From germline, CDR1 is MNHNS and CDR2 SASEGT. The CDR3 nucleotides read TGTGCCAGCAGTCCCGGACAGGGATTAAACTATGGCTACACCTTC. Translated: CASSPGQGLNYGYTF.

The gene calls are TRBV5-1 and TRBJ2-3; 9 bases align to TRBD2. The CDR3 contains 15 residues. In germline, CDR1 is SGHRS, CDR2 YFSETQ. The junction had 1 base not matched to a gene; V was cut back by 2 bases and J by 0 bases. CDR3 residues: CASSFGLASTDTQYF. DNA of the CDR3: TGCGCCAGCAGCTTCGGACTAGCGAGCACAGATACGCAGTATTTT.

This chain uses TRBV27 with TRBJ1-5, with D possibly being TRBD1 (6 bases). Between the trimmed V and J ends, which lost 2 bases and 7 bases, there was a span of 15 bases. The CDR3 loop spans 15 amino acids. Germline CDR1 reads MNHEY; CDR2 reads SMNVEV (reference sequence). DNA of the CDR3: TGTGCCAGCAGTTTACTGTACAGGGAGGGCCAGCCCCAGCATTTT. Translation: CASSLLYREGQPQHF.

The rearrangement links TRBV18 to TRBJ2-4; D gene ambiguous. Germline V gene sequence: CDR1 KGHSH, CDR2 LQKENI. The V end was cut by 5 bases, the J end by 0 bases, with 11 bases between. CDR3 length equals 15 residues. The CDR3 nucleotides read TGTGCCAGCTCAGGTTCGGTATTAGCCAAAAACATTCAGTACTTC. It specifies CASSGSVLAKNIQYF.

The CDR3 sequence is CASRRLRGQGLGEQYF. For the CDR3, the DNA is TGTGCCAGCAGGAGACTCCGGGGACAGGGGTTGGGCGAGCAGTACTTC. V usage is TRBV28 and J usage is TRBJ2-7, with TRBD1 matching 10 bases. The J segment lost 6 bases and the V segment lost 6 bases, leaving 14 bases of the junction unmatched. CDR1 MDHEN and CDR2 SYDVKM come from the germline V gene. The length of the CDR3 is 16 residues.

This clonotype was seen only a few times. The rearrangement uses TRBV6-1 and TRBJ2-3; the D is unclear. V lost 8 bases and J 4 bases, leaving 13 bases between the germline ends. Per the germline V gene, CDR1 is MNHNS and CDR2 is SASEGT. The CDR3 covers 13 residues. The CDR3 protein is CASCGLVADTQYF. The CDR3 DNA reads as TGTGCCAGCTGTGGGTTAGTGGCAGATACGCAGTATTTT.

This clonotype appeared once. The rearrangement uses TRBV7-2 and TRBJ1-5, with D possibly matching TRBD1 (5 bases). Trimming left V 3 bases short and J 6 bases short, with 12 bases between. The CDR3 consists of 14 residues. The germline CDR1 and CDR2 sequences are SGHTA and FQGNSA. Here the CDR3 DNA reads TGTGCCAGCAGCTTGGCCCAGGGAGGTCAGCCCCAGCATTTT. It is translated as CASSLAQGGQPQHF.

In regard to this clonotype: The junction differs from germline at one of its ends, possibly a read error. The rearrangement links TRBV7-8 to TRBJ1-1; a weak D match, TRBD1 (5 bases). Germline V gene sequence: CDR1 SGHVS, CDR2 FQNEAQ. The CDR3 consists of 13 residues. The CDR3 here is CASSSRDRTGAFF. In DNA, the CDR3 is TGTGCCAGCAGCTCCAGGGACCGAACTGGAGCTTTCTTT.

V and J are TRBV6-1 and TRBJ2-7, with D possibly called TRBD1 or TRBD2 (5 bases each). Germline lookup yields CDR1 MNHNS and CDR2 SASEGT. The CDR3 contains 14 residues. The V gene lost 8 bases and the J gene lost 6 bases, with 20 bases spanning the gap. Here the CDR3 reads CASHTLTGTSEQYF. Written as DNA, the CDR3 is TGTGCCAGCCACACTCTAACGGGGACGAGCGAGCAGTACTTC.

The chain combines TRBV20-1 with TRBJ1-3; D is possibly TRBD1 (5 bases). V gave up 4 bases and J gave up 4 bases, with 20 bases separating them. This CDR3 is 16 amino acids long. Germline V gene sequence: CDR1 DFQATT, CDR2 SNEGSKA (reference sequence). CDR3 residues: CSANEAGPGAGNTIYF. CDR3 DNA sequence: TGCAGTGCTAATGAAGCCGGGCCCGGGGCGGGAAACACCATATATTTT.